Shown below are 13 T cell receptor beta chains from a single sample sequenced in a study of identical twins. TCRdb reanalysed the 5' RACE reads using MiXCR and keeps one entry per CDR3 protein. The data show about 690,000 distinct CDR3 sequences, around 6.1% seen once. The specimen was naive T cells sorted from blood. The receptors were gathered from a man younger than 35 in good health.

This clonotype was seen a few times. This chain links TRBV3-1 with TRBJ2-1; possible D gene TRBD2, 5 bases. Germline loops: CDR1 LGHDT, CDR2 YNNKEL (reference sequence). Trimming removed 4 bases at V and 1 base at J, with 8 bases between. The length of the CDR3 is 14 residues. CDR3 in DNA: TGTGCCAGCAGCCCCGGGATTTCCTACAATGAGCAGTTCTTC. Encoded protein: CASSPGISYNEQFF.

This sequence joins TRBV28 and TRBJ1-4; D may be TRBD1 (6 bases). CDR1 is MDHEN and CDR2 is SYDVKM in the germline V gene. Trimming stripped 8 bases from V and 3 bases from J, with 13 bases between. The CDR3 loop spans 14 amino acids. The CDR3 sequence: CASCRTVSNEKLFF. In DNA, the CDR3 is TGTGCCAGCTGCCGGACAGTTTCTAATGAAAAACTGTTTTTT.

This clonotype was detected many times. The chain couples TRBV20-1 to TRBJ1-5; perhaps TRBD1 as D (5 bases). Germline lookup yields CDR1 DFQATT and CDR2 SNEGSKA (reference sequence). This CDR3 region has 12 residues. CDR3: CRGGEDNQPQHF. The CDR3 region has the DNA TGCAGGGGGGGGGAGGACAATCAGCCCCAGCATTTT.

Concerning this clonotype: This clone may be a read error of a much larger clone one base away. The V gene is TRBV30, the J gene TRBJ2-3; TRBD2 matches 7 bases. The CDR3 covers 14 residues. Per germline, CDR1 GTSNPN and CDR2 SVGIG (reference sequence). Written as DNA, the CDR3 is TGTGCCTGGAGAGGCCGGGAGGCCCCAGATGCGCAGTATTTT. Its protein product is CAWRGREAPDAQYF.

The rearrangement links TRBV6-1 to TRBJ1-5, with TRBD1 matching 9 bases. In germline, CDR1 is MNHNS, CDR2 SASEGT. CDR3 length: 21 amino acids. Trimming removed 3 bases from V and 0 bases from J; junction bases left unmatched: 18. The CDR3 DNA sequence: TGTGCCAGCAGTGAGCGGGGTAGTTACAGGGGGCTCGGATATAGCAATCAGCCCCAGCATTTT. Translation: CASSERGSYRGLGYSNQPQHF.

This clonotype was observed many times. This chain connects TRBV24-1 to TRBJ2-1; 10 bases agree with TRBD2. From germline, CDR1 is KGHDR and CDR2 SFDVKD. V shed 3 bases, J shed 12 bases, and the junction held 4 bases outside the gene matches. The CDR3 spans 13 residues. As DNA, the CDR3 is TGTGCCACCAGTGATGGAGCGGGAGGGCGGCAGTTCTTC. Amino acid sequence: CATSDGAGGRQFF.

In this sample, this clonotype turned up many times. The chain employs TRBV4-1 and TRBJ2-4; D gene ambiguous. V shed 0 bases and J shed 1 base, with 16 bases lying between them. CDR3 length: 18 residues. In germline, CDR1 is MGHRA, CDR2 YSYEKL. The CDR3 DNA sequence: TGCGCCAGCAGCCAAGAAGGGTGGGCCCCTACCGCCAAAAACATTCAGTACTTC. Its translation is CASSQEGWAPTAKNIQYF.

In this sample, this clonotype turned up a few times. The chain uses TRBV14 and TRBJ2-5; a possible D gene is TRBD2 (6 bases). Trimming shortened V by 4 bases and J by 0 bases, and 12 bases separated the two germline ends. The CDR3 contains 15 residues. CDR1 and CDR2 from the germline V gene are SGHDN and FVKESK. CDR3 DNA: TGTGCCAGCAGCCTAGGGACTTTGTACCAAGAGACCCAGTACTTC. This codes for CASSLGTLYQETQYF.

This clonotype was seen more than once but under ten times. V usage is TRBV12-3 or TRBV12-4 and J usage is TRBJ2-1; the D is unclear. The CDR3 length is 15 residues. The V end was cut by 6 bases, the J end by 2 bases, with 14 bases between. The CDR3 loop reads CASRETRGTYNEQFF. The CDR3 region has the DNA TGTGCCAGCAGAGAGACCCGCGGCACCTACAATGAGCAGTTCTTC.

This clonotype was recorded many times. The chain combines TRBV28 with TRBJ2-7; TRBD1 matches 7 bases. CDR3 length equals 12 residues. From germline, CDR1 is MDHEN and CDR2 SYDVKM. Trimming cost V 10 bases and J 9 bases; bases outside gene matches: 12. CDR3 amino acids: CATSATGVAQYV. CDR3 DNA: TGTGCCACAAGCGCCACAGGGGTTGCGCAGTACGTC.

This clonotype has just a few counts. The genes are TRBV12-3 or TRBV12-4 and TRBJ2-3; D possibly uses TRBD1 or TRBD2 (5 bases each). The CDR3 totals 12 residues. The V end lost 5 bases, the J end lost 10 bases, and 13 bases lay between the germline ends. CDR3: CASSPRGRAQYF. DNA for the CDR3: TGTGCCAGCAGTCCCCGGGGCCGGGCGCAGTATTTT.

This clonotype was seen ten or more times. CDR3 in amino acids: CASSRDRREQYF. Here the CDR3 DNA reads TGTGCCAGCAGCCGGGACAGACGGGAGCAGTACTTC. The chain couples TRBV5-5 to TRBJ2-7; TRBD1 agrees at 7 bases. The germline CDR1 and CDR2 sequences are SGHKS and YYEKEE (reference sequence). The CDR3 loop spans 12 amino acids. V shed 4 bases, J shed 7 bases, and the junction held 5 bases outside the gene matches.

Ten or more counts support this clonotype. The chain links TRBV29-1 to TRBJ2-3, with 14 nucleotides matching TRBD2. After removal of 2 bases from V and 4 bases from J, the junction contained 2 bases not matched to a gene. This CDR3 comprises 15 residues. Germline V CDR1 and CDR2: SQVTM, ANQGSEA. Here the CDR3 reads CSVERLAGGADTQYF. The CDR3 bases are TGCAGCGTTGAAAGACTAGCGGGAGGGGCAGATACGCAGTATTTT.